Detailed here is one TCR beta chain. The target antigen is unknown. Amplification of the TCR beta CDR3 regions used RNA transcripts (as template). The first round was an RT-PCR with HTBI primers, and the second round was a multiplex PCR. TCRdb re-analysed the multiplex PCR reads in MiXCR, keeping a single row per CDR3 protein. The sample contains a few hundred thousand distinct CDR3 sequences, 15% of which appear only once. This record comes from a study of Graves' ophthalmopathy and Graves' hyperthyroidism. The germline gives CDR1 SGHRS, CDR2 YFSETQ. The CDR3 consists of 13 residues. Trimming cost V 0 bases and J 6 bases, with 7 bases left between them. Study observations and caveats: From stable hyperthyroidism, ophthalmopathy was separated by a 13-signature model with approximately 90% sensitivity and approximately 81% specificity.

The receptor's source is a woman in her late teens or twenties with stable Graves' hyperthyroidism. The material sequenced was peripheral blood. This sequence joins TRBV5-1 and TRBJ1-5; D unclear. This CDR3 is CASSLGGTQPQHF. As DNA, the CDR3 is TGCGCCAGCAGCTTGGGCGGAACTCAGCCCCAGCATTTT.